These T cell receptor beta chains were read from a single sample in a study of T cell changes during pregnancy in multiple sclerosis. Repertoires were generated with immunoSEQ multiplex PCR, while TCRdb's copy carries only in-frame clones and drops some. The table includes fewer than 40,000 clones, approximately 90% detected once. The specimen was CD4+ T cells from peripheral blood mononuclear cells, collected in the third trimester of pregnancy. The receptors stem from a female donor with multiple sclerosis, enrolled in a pregnancy study. The CDR3 runs from the conserved cysteine through the conserved F or W. Each record gives: J gene, V gene, D gene, clone size, CDR3 DNA, CDR3 protein. A D gene is named only where the DNA matches it firmly. Where a row states a size, it is once, few, many or the class of an expanded clone; other rows omit it.

J gene: TRBJ1-4; V gene: TRBV7-2; D gene: TRBD1; clone size: .; CDR3 DNA: TGTGCCAGCAGCCCAGGACAGGGAGGGGAAGAGCTGTTTTTT; CDR3 protein: CASSPGQGGEELFF
J gene: TRBJ2-5; V gene: TRBV5-4; D gene: .; clone size: .; CDR3 DNA: TGTGCCAGCAGCTCCCCGTTTGCAGGACAAGAGACCCAGTACTTC; CDR3 protein: CASSSPFAGQETQYF
J gene: TRBJ2-7; V gene: TRBV6-5; D gene: TRBD1; clone size: once; CDR3 DNA: TGTGCCAGCATCCGGGACAGAAGCTCCTACGAGCAGTACTTC; CDR3 protein: CASIRDRSSYEQYF
J gene: TRBJ1-2; V gene: TRBV27; D gene: .; clone size: .; CDR3 DNA: TGTGCCAGCAGTCCTACCCCGGGACACTTGAGAGGCTATGGCTACACCTTC; CDR3 protein: CASSPTPGHLRGYGYTF
J gene: TRBJ2-7; V gene: TRBV27; D gene: .; clone size: .; CDR3 DNA: TGTGCCAGCAGTTTTTCTTTTCCGCGGACTTTAAGGGTCTACGAGCAGTACTTC; CDR3 protein: CASSFSFPRTLRVYEQYF
J gene: TRBJ2-7; V gene: TRBV7-2; D gene: TRBD2; clone size: .; CDR3 DNA: TGTGCCAGCAGCTTAGGTCCAGCGGGAGCCTCCTACGAGCAGTACTTC; CDR3 protein: CASSLGPAGASYEQYF
J gene: TRBJ2-3; V gene: TRBV5-1; D gene: TRBD2; clone size: .; CDR3 DNA: TGCGCCAGCAACGGTCCGCTAGCGGGAGCCACAGATACGCAGTATTTT; CDR3 protein: CASNGPLAGATDTQYF
J gene: TRBJ2-7; V gene: TRBV28; D gene: TRBD2; clone size: .; CDR3 DNA: TGTGCCAGCAGTTCGGGGACTAGCCGAGCCTACGAGCAGTACTTC; CDR3 protein: CASSSGTSRAYEQYF
J gene: TRBJ2-2; V gene: TRBV28; D gene: TRBD1; clone size: .; CDR3 DNA: TGTGCCAGCTGGGGACAGGGGGACACCGGGGAGCTGTTTTTT; CDR3 protein: CASWGQGDTGELFF
J gene: TRBJ2-1; V gene: TRBV29-1; D gene: .; clone size: .; CDR3 DNA: TGCAGCGTGGCCAAACAGGACGCGGGGAATGAGCAGTTCTTC; CDR3 protein: CSVAKQDAGNEQFF
J gene: TRBJ2-3; V gene: TRBV7-6; D gene: TRBD2; clone size: once; CDR3 DNA: TGTGCCAGCAGCTTAGGGGTAGCGGGACTTACAGATACGCAGTATTTT; CDR3 protein: CASSLGVAGLTDTQYF
J gene: TRBJ1-2; V gene: TRBV6-1; D gene: .; clone size: .; CDR3 DNA: TGTGCCAGCTCACAGGGTCTTTACGGCTACACCTTC; CDR3 protein: CASSQGLYGYTF
J gene: TRBJ2-7; V gene: TRBV7-2; D gene: TRBD1; clone size: .; CDR3 DNA: TGTGCCAGCAGCATTCGACAGGGGGGCTCCTACGAGCAGTACTTC; CDR3 protein: CASSIRQGGSYEQYF
J gene: TRBJ2-1; V gene: TRBV9; D gene: .; clone size: .; CDR3 DNA: TGTGCCAGCAGCGCGAGAGGGGGAGCCAAGGATATCAGGAATGAGCAGTTCTTC; CDR3 protein: CASSARGGAKDIRNEQFF
J gene: TRBJ1-5; V gene: TRBV28; D gene: TRBD1; clone size: .; CDR3 DNA: TGTGCCAGCAGGTCGGGACAGCTAAATCAGCCCCAGCATTTT; CDR3 protein: CASRSGQLNQPQHF
J gene: TRBJ1-1; V gene: TRBV19; D gene: .; clone size: .; CDR3 DNA: TGTGCCAGTAGCGTCGACAGTTGGGCCACTGAAGCTTTCTTT; CDR3 protein: CASSVDSWATEAFF
J gene: TRBJ1-3; V gene: TRBV5-6; D gene: TRBD1; clone size: .; CDR3 DNA: TGTGCCAGCAGCTTGACAGGGGTGCATTCTGGAACCACCATATATTTT; CDR3 protein: CASSLTGVHSGTTIYF
J gene: TRBJ2-3; V gene: TRBV5-1; D gene: TRBD2; clone size: .; CDR3 DNA: TGCGCCAGCAGCTTGGGTTTAGCGGGGACTAGCACAGATACGCAGTATTTT; CDR3 protein: CASSLGLAGTSTDTQYF
J gene: TRBJ2-3; V gene: TRBV6-1; D gene: TRBD2; clone size: .; CDR3 DNA: TGTGCCAGCTCCCGGGGGGGAAGGGATACGCAGTATTTT; CDR3 protein: CASSRGGRDTQYF
J gene: TRBJ2-3; V gene: TRBV19; D gene: .; clone size: .; CDR3 DNA: TGTGCCAGTAGTAGTAGCGGTAATACCCCAGATACGCAGTATTTT; CDR3 protein: CASSSSGNTPDTQYF
J gene: TRBJ1-3; V gene: TRBV6-5; D gene: .; clone size: .; CDR3 DNA: TGTGCCAGCCACACCACTGGAAACACCATATATTTT; CDR3 protein: CASHTTGNTIYF
J gene: TRBJ2-7; V gene: TRBV27; D gene: TRBD2; clone size: .; CDR3 DNA: TGTGCCAGCAGTCCGCGCCCCCCTAGCGGGAGCTCCTACGAGCAGTACTTC; CDR3 protein: CASSPRPPSGSSYEQYF
J gene: TRBJ2-5; V gene: TRBV7-3; D gene: TRBD1; clone size: once; CDR3 DNA: TGTGCCAGCAGCCGGGGACAGGAAGAGACCCAGTACTTC; CDR3 protein: CASSRGQEETQYF
J gene: TRBJ2-1; V gene: TRBV7-3; D gene: TRBD2; clone size: .; CDR3 DNA: TGTGCCAGCAGCCCAGGACTAGTCTCCTACAATGAGCAGTTCTTC; CDR3 protein: CASSPGLVSYNEQFF
J gene: TRBJ1-3; V gene: TRBV19; D gene: TRBD1; clone size: .; CDR3 DNA: TGTGCCAGTATTTCTGGGACAGGTGGATTTGGAAACACCATATATTTT; CDR3 protein: CASISGTGGFGNTIYF
J gene: TRBJ1-4; V gene: TRBV30; D gene: TRBD1; clone size: .; CDR3 DNA: TGTGCCTGCCTCACCCGACAGGGCCCGAATGAAAAACTGTTTTTT; CDR3 protein: CACLTRQGPNEKLFF
J gene: TRBJ2-3; V gene: TRBV5-1; D gene: TRBD1; clone size: .; CDR3 DNA: TGCGCCAGCAGCTTGGAGGGACAGTATCTCACAGATACGCAGTATTTT; CDR3 protein: CASSLEGQYLTDTQYF
J gene: TRBJ2-5; V gene: TRBV29-1; D gene: .; clone size: .; CDR3 DNA: TGCAGCGTTGATTCGGGGACTGAGACCCAGTACTTC; CDR3 protein: CSVDSGTETQYF
J gene: TRBJ1-1; V gene: TRBV9; D gene: TRBD1; clone size: .; CDR3 DNA: TGTGCCAGCAGCCTCCAGGGGGAGGACACTGAAGCTTTCTTT; CDR3 protein: CASSLQGEDTEAFF
J gene: TRBJ1-2; V gene: TRBV4-2; D gene: .; clone size: .; CDR3 DNA: TGTGCCAGCAGCCCCGGACAGTCCTATGGCTACACCTTC; CDR3 protein: CASSPGQSYGYTF
J gene: TRBJ2-7; V gene: TRBV5-6; D gene: .; clone size: .; CDR3 DNA: TGTGCCAGCAGCTGGGCCTCCTACGAGCAGTACTTC; CDR3 protein: CASSWASYEQYF
J gene: TRBJ2-3; V gene: TRBV4-2; D gene: TRBD2; clone size: once; CDR3 DNA: TGTGCCAGCAGCGAGGGCGTGACTAGCTCAGATACGCAGTATTTT; CDR3 protein: CASSEGVTSSDTQYF
J gene: TRBJ1-4; V gene: TRBV2; D gene: .; clone size: .; CDR3 DNA: TGTGCCAGCAGTGATATCGGGGGGTCGATTACCCCATTT; CDR3 protein: CASSDIGGSITPF
J gene: TRBJ1-3; V gene: TRBV6-6; D gene: .; clone size: .; CDR3 DNA: TGTGCCAGCAGTCCGCCAGGGTCTGGAAACACCATATATTTT; CDR3 protein: CASSPPGSGNTIYF
J gene: TRBJ1-1; V gene: TRBV27; D gene: .; clone size: .; CDR3 DNA: TGTGCCAGCAGTGCGCGATCGACAGGCGGGAACACTGAAGCTTTCTTT; CDR3 protein: CASSARSTGGNTEAFF
J gene: TRBJ1-5; V gene: TRBV19; D gene: .; clone size: .; CDR3 DNA: TGTGCCAGTAGTATAGCCCTGACAAGCTATAGCAATCAGCCCCAGCATTTT; CDR3 protein: CASSIALTSYSNQPQHF
J gene: TRBJ1-2; V gene: TRBV10-3; D gene: TRBD1; clone size: .; CDR3 DNA: TGTGCCACCACTCTAGGACAGGCCGTCGGCGGCTACACCTTC; CDR3 protein: CATTLGQAVGGYTF
J gene: TRBJ2-3; V gene: TRBV4-1; D gene: TRBD2; clone size: .; CDR3 DNA: TGCGCCAGCAGCCAGCAGGGACTACCTAGCACAGATACGCAGTATTTT; CDR3 protein: CASSQQGLPSTDTQYF
J gene: TRBJ2-2; V gene: TRBV6-4; D gene: TRBD2; clone size: .; CDR3 DNA: TGTGCCAGCAGTGGACTAGCGGGAGACACCGGGGAGCTGTTTTTT; CDR3 protein: CASSGLAGDTGELFF
J gene: TRBJ2-7; V gene: TRBV7-8; D gene: .; clone size: .; CDR3 DNA: TGTGCCAGCAGCCTAGGGGCCATGGAGCAGTACTTC; CDR3 protein: CASSLGAMEQYF
J gene: TRBJ2-1; V gene: TRBV5-1; D gene: .; clone size: .; CDR3 DNA: TGCGCCAGCAGCCTACCTAGGGACAACATCAATGAGCAGTTCTTC; CDR3 protein: CASSLPRDNINEQFF
J gene: TRBJ1-5; V gene: TRBV21-1; D gene: .; clone size: few; CDR3 DNA: TGTGCCAGCAGCAAAGGGGGGGGTCAGCCCCAGCATTTT; CDR3 protein: CASSKGGGQPQHF
J gene: TRBJ2-7; V gene: TRBV10-3; D gene: TRBD1; clone size: once; CDR3 DNA: TGTGCCATCCAGGACAGGGGTGAATCCTACGAGCAGTACTTC; CDR3 protein: CAIQDRGESYEQYF
J gene: TRBJ1-5; V gene: TRBV19; D gene: .; clone size: .; CDR3 DNA: TGTGCCAGTAGTACAGGACAGCTGATAGATAGCAATCAGCCCCAGCATTTT; CDR3 protein: CASSTGQLIDSNQPQHF
J gene: TRBJ2-1; V gene: TRBV7-2; D gene: TRBD1; clone size: once; CDR3 DNA: TGTGCCAGCAGCTTAGCCGGACAGGGGCCCTACAATGAGCAGTTCTTC; CDR3 protein: CASSLAGQGPYNEQFF
J gene: TRBJ1-2; V gene: TRBV18; D gene: TRBD1; clone size: .; CDR3 DNA: TGTGCCAGCTCACCCCGGGACAGCCTCTATGGCTACACCTTC; CDR3 protein: CASSPRDSLYGYTF
J gene: TRBJ2-7; V gene: TRBV5-1; D gene: TRBD2; clone size: .; CDR3 DNA: TGCGCCAGCAGCATTTCCGGGACTAGCGGGAGAAGGACCTCCTACGAGCAGTACTTC; CDR3 protein: CASSISGTSGRRTSYEQYF
J gene: TRBJ2-7; V gene: TRBV30; D gene: .; clone size: once; CDR3 DNA: TGTGCCTGGAGTGTACTAAGACAGGCATACGAGCAGTACTTC; CDR3 protein: CAWSVLRQAYEQYF